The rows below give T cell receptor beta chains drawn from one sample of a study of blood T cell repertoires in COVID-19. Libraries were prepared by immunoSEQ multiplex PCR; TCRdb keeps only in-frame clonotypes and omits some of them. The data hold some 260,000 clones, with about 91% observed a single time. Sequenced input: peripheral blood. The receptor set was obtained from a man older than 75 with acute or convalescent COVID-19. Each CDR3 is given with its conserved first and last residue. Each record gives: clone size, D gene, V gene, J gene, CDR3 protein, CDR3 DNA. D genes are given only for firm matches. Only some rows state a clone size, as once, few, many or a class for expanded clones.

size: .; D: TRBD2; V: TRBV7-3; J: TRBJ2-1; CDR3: CASSLDSGRKFF; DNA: TGTGCCAGCAGCTTAGACAGCGGGAGGAAGTTCTTC
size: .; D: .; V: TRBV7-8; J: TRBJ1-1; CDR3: CASSLAAVNTEAFF; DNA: TGTGCCAGCAGCTTAGCAGCGGTGAACACTGAAGCTTTCTTT
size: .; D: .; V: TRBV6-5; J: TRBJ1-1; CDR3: CASSYSKRGNTEAFF; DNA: TGTGCCAGCAGTTACAGTAAGAGAGGGAACACTGAAGCTTTCTTT
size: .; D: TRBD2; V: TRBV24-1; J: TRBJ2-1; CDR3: CATSDWTSGRANEQFF; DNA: TGTGCCACCAGTGACTGGACTAGCGGGAGGGCAAATGAGCAGTTCTTC
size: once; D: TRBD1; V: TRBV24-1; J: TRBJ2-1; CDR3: CATSDLPTGTGISAAGNEQFF; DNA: TGTGCCACCAGTGATCTCCCCACGGGGACAGGGATTTCCGCGGCTGGCAATGAGCAGTTCTTC
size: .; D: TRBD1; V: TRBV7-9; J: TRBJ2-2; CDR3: CASSQWTGAPGELFF; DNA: TGTGCCAGCAGCCAATGGACAGGGGCACCCGGGGAGCTGTTTTTT
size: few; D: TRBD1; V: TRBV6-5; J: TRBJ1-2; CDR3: CASSRDREDYGYTF; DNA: TGTGCCAGCAGTCGGGACAGGGAAGACTATGGCTACACCTTC
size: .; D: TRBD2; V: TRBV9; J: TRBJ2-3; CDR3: CASSPLAGAPDTQYF; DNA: TGTGCCAGCAGCCCCCTAGCGGGAGCTCCAGATACGCAGTATTTT
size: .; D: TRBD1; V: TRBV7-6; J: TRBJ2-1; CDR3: CASSFGQGFLNEQFF; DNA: TGTGCCAGCAGCTTCGGACAGGGGTTTTTGAATGAGCAGTTCTTC
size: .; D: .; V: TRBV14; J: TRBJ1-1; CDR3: CASRKGGGVNTEAFF; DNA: TGTGCCAGCAGGAAGGGCGGCGGGGTGAACACTGAAGCTTTCTTT
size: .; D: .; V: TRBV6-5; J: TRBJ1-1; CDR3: CASSPQGRGNTEAFF; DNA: TGTGCCAGCAGTCCCCAGGGGAGGGGGAACACTGAAGCTTTCTTT
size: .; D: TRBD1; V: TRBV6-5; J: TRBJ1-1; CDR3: CASSRDSMNTEAFF; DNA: TGTGCCAGCAGTAGGGACAGTATGAACACTGAAGCTTTCTTT
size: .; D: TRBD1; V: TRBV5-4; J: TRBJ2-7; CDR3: CASSLVDRVYEQYF; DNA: TGTGCCAGCAGCTTGGTGGACAGGGTCTACGAGCAGTACTTC
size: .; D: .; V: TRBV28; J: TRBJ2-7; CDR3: CASSFWAEQYF; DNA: TGTGCCAGCAGTTTCTGGGCCGAGCAGTACTTC
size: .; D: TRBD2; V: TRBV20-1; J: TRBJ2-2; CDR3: CSASPRLAGGAGELFF; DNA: TGCAGTGCGAGTCCCCGACTAGCGGGAGGGGCCGGGGAGCTGTTTTTT
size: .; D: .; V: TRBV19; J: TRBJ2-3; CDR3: CASRNPGGESTDTQYF; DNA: TGTGCCAGTAGAAATCCCGGCGGGGAGAGCACAGATACGCAGTATTTT
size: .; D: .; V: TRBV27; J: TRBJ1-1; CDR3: CASSRGLMNTEAFF; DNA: TGTGCCAGCAGTAGGGGACTGATGAACACTGAAGCTTTCTTT
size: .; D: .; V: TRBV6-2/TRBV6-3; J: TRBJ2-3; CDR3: CASSPSGRDTQYF; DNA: TGTGCCAGCAGTCCGTCAGGGCGAGATACGCAGTATTTT
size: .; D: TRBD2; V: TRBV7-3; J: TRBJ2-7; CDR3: CASSSGLAGVHEQYF; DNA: TGTGCCAGCAGCTCGGGACTAGCGGGAGTCCACGAGCAGTACTTC
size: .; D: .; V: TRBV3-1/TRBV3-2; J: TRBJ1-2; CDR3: CASSQVKTVFTF; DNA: TGTGCCAGCAGCCAAGTTAAGACTGTCTTCACCTTC
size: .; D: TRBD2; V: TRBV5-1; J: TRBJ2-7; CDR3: CASRASGSSDEQYF; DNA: TGCGCCAGCAGGGCTAGCGGGAGTAGCGACGAGCAGTACTTC
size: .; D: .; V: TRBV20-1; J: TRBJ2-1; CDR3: CSASAGGLATGEQFF; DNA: TGCAGTGCTAGTGCAGGAGGTCTAGCGACCGGTGAGCAGTTCTTC
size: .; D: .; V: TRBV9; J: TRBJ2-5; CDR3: CASSVGVATGSGETQYF; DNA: TGTGCCAGCAGCGTAGGTGTGGCAACAGGGTCCGGAGAGACCCAGTACTTC
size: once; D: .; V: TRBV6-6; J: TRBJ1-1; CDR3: CASALTGMNTEAFF; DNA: TGTGCCAGCGCTTTGACGGGAATGAACACTGAAGCTTTCTTT
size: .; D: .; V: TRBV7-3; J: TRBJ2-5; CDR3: CASSPGSSFETQYF; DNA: TGTGCCAGCAGCCCCGGGAGCAGTTTTGAGACCCAGTACTTC
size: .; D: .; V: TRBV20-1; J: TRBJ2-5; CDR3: CSASKQGRWETQYF; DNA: TGCAGTGCTAGTAAGCAGGGGCGGTGGGAGACCCAGTACTTC
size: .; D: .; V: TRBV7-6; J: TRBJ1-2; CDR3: CASSLVVGDGYTF; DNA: TGTGCCAGCAGCTTAGTAGTAGGGGATGGCTACACCTTC